This TCR beta chain was identified in a study of regulatory T cells in long-lasting Graves disease. This clonotype was observed a few times. TCR beta libraries were built with iRepertoire HTBI primers and Arm-PCR of CDR3 regions. MiXCR was run by TCRdb on the multiplex PCR reads, yielding one entry per CDR3 protein. Here the sample spans a few hundred thousand distinct CDR3 sequences, around 24% being singletons. V shed 5 bases and J shed 1 base, with 15 bases lying between them. Germline V gives CDR1 DFQATT, CDR2 SNEGSKA (reference sequence). The length of the CDR3 is 15 residues. Specified time point: persistent/refractory GD, antithyroid drugs over 5 years with positive TRAb. The TCR library was prepared using RNA isolated from PBMCs.

The source material was peripheral blood mononuclear cells (PBMCs), sampled when the disease was refractory, from a patient treated with antithyroid drugs. This rearrangement joins TRBV20-1 to TRBJ1-5; TRBD1 might be the D (6 bases). This clonotype originated in a female donor with Graves disease. The CDR3 DNA reads TGCAGTGCTGGCGGACAGCTCAAGAGCAATCAGCCCCAGCATTTT. Translation: CSAGGQLKSNQPQHF.